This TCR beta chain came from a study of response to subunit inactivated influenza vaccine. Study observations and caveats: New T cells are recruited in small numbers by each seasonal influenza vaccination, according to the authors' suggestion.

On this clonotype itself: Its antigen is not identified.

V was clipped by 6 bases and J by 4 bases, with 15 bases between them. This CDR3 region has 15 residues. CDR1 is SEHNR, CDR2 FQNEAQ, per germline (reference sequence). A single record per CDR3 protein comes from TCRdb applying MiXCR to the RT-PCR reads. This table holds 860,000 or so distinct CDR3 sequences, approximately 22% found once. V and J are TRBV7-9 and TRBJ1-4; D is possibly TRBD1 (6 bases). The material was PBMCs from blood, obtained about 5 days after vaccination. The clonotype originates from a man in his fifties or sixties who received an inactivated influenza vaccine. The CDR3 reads CASRRQEGLNEKLFF. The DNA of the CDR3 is TGTGCCAGCAGACGACAGGAGGGTCTTAATGAAAAACTGTTTTTT. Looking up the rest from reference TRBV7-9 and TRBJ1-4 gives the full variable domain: DTGVSQNPRHKITKRGQNVTFRCDPISEHNRLYWYRQTLGQGPEFLTYFQNEAQLEKSRLLSDRFSAERPKGSFSTLEIQRTEQGDSAMYLCASRRQEGLNEKLFFGSGTQLSVL.